Listed here are 25 T cell receptor beta chains from one sample, sequenced in a study of cytomegalovirus exposure and HLA in healthy donors. A multiplex PCR was run with 60 Vbeta primers and 13 Jbeta primers. Some clones are missing from TCRdb's copy, which holds only in-frame ones; the method was immunoSEQ multiplex PCR. The sample includes about 140,000 clones, approximately 80% of them seen just once. The specimen sequenced was PBMCs. The receptor source for this set is a man aged 45-65 years in good health and CMV-seronegative.

The chain carries TRBV18 and TRBJ2-1; 11 bases line up with TRBD2. V was pared by 5 bases and J by 2 bases, with 2 bases of the junction left unmatched. Germline lookup yields CDR1 KGHSH and CDR2 LQKENI. The CDR3 consists of 15 residues. The CDR3 is CASSGTSGAYNEQFF. The CDR3 nucleotides read TGTGCCAGCTCAGGGACTAGCGGAGCCTACAATGAGCAGTTCTTC.

The rearrangement links TRBV5-4 to TRBJ1-2, with no clear D. Trimming removed 3 bases at V and 0 bases at J, with 9 bases between. The CDR3 covers 14 residues. Germline CDR1 reads SGHNT; CDR2 reads YYREEE (reference sequence). CDR3: CASSWGGANYGYTF. The CDR3 DNA reads TGTGCCAGCAGCTGGGGAGGCGCTAACTATGGCTACACCTTC.

The CDR3 sequence: CASSPVGLAGGSPYNEQFF. CDR3 bases: TGCGCCAGCAGCCCGGTGGGACTAGCGGGGGGCAGTCCCTACAATGAGCAGTTCTTC. The genes are TRBV5-1 and TRBJ2-1, with 15 bases aligning to TRBD2. Germline lookup yields CDR1 SGHRS and CDR2 YFSETQ. V was pared by 4 bases and J by 2 bases, with 10 bases of the junction left unmatched. This CDR3 is 19 amino acids long.

This chain connects TRBV29-1 to TRBJ2-5, with TRBD2 as a possible D gene (7 bases). This CDR3 spans 14 amino acids. Trimming pared 8 bases from V and 7 bases from J, leaving 23 bases between. Germline V gene sequence: CDR1 SQVTM, CDR2 ANQGSEA. CDR3 sequence reads: CSINEGGTRGTQYF. Written as DNA, the CDR3 is TGCAGCATCAATGAGGGGGGGACCAGGGGGACCCAGTACTTC.

The V and J genes are TRBV9 and TRBJ1-5, with a possible D match to TRBD1 (5 bases). This CDR3 spans 15 amino acids. V lost 4 bases and J 0 bases, leaving 11 bases between the germline ends. The V gene's germline CDR1 is SGDLS and CDR2 YYNGEE. The CDR3 DNA reads TGTGCCAGCAGCCCCACAGGCTATAGCAATCAGCCCCAGCATTTT. It codes for CASSPTGYSNQPQHF.

This chain joins TRBV7-8 and TRBJ2-6; D is possibly TRBD1 (5 bases). V lost 4 bases to trimming and J lost 2 bases, with 9 bases between them. CDR3 size: 15 residues. Germline loops: CDR1 SGHVS, CDR2 FQNEAQ. CDR3 DNA: TGTGCCAGCAGCTCAGTAGGGGCTGGGGCCAACGTCCTGACTTTC. Translated, it gives CASSSVGAGANVLTF.

DNA of the CDR3: TGTGCCACTGCCCTGGAGAATAACTATGGCTACACCTTC. It codes for CATALENNYGYTF. The rearrangement joins TRBV6-1 to TRBJ1-2; no clear D gene. V was pared by 10 bases and J by 1 base, with 13 bases between. The CDR3 is 13 residues long. The germline gives CDR1 MNHNS, CDR2 SASEGT.

V and J are TRBV19 and TRBJ1-2; D might be TRBD1 (6 bases). V was pared by 10 bases and J by 5 bases, with 11 bases between. CDR3 length: 11 amino acids. CDR1 and CDR2 from the germline V gene are LNHDA and SQIVND (reference sequence). CDR3 in amino acids: CATLQGYGYTF. CDR3 sequence (DNA): TGTGCCACGTTACAGGGTTATGGCTACACCTTC.

The chain couples TRBV5-1 to TRBJ1-1, with D perhaps TRBD1 (6 bases). The CDR3 totals 15 residues. Trimming cost V 4 bases and J 7 bases, with 20 bases left between them. CDR1 SGHRS and CDR2 YFSETQ come from the germline V gene. The CDR3 DNA reads as TGCGCCAGCAGCCTAACAGGGCAGAAGGGCGGTGAAGCTTTCTTT. It encodes CASSLTGQKGGEAFF.

CDR3 bases: TGTGCCAGCAGCTTAGGTCAGCAGGGGGGAGAAAAACTGTTTTTT. Translation: CASSLGQQGGEKLFF. The chain employs TRBV7-2 and TRBJ1-4; 7 bases are a match to TRBD1. The ends lost 1 base at V and 8 bases at J; junction bases unmatched: 7. CDR1 and CDR2 from the germline V gene are SGHTA and FQGNSA. This CDR3 comprises 15 residues.

V usage is TRBV7-2 and J usage is TRBJ2-3; D is possibly TRBD2 (5 bases). V was pared by 1 base and J by 6 bases, with 14 bases between. Germline V gives CDR1 SGHTA, CDR2 FQGNSA. The CDR3 is 15 amino acids. CDR3 amino acids: CASSLDRSRGDTQYF. The CDR3 bases are TGTGCCAGCAGCTTAGATCGGAGTCGAGGGGATACGCAGTATTTT.

This clone was detected a few times. The chain employs TRBV19 and TRBJ2-1; no definite D call. The CDR3 loop spans 11 amino acids. The germline gives CDR1 LNHDA, CDR2 SQIVND (reference sequence). With 10 bases removed from V and 4 bases from J, the gap between germline ends came to 8 bases. CDR3 region: CATSSYNEQFF. CDR3 DNA: TGTGCCACCTCCTCTTACAATGAGCAGTTCTTC.

The chain combines TRBV7-3 with TRBJ2-1, with a possible D match to TRBD2 (5 bases). Trimming removed 1 base from V and 6 bases from J, with 13 bases in between. Germline values: CDR1 SGHTA, CDR2 FQGTGA. The CDR3 sequence is 15 residues long. CDR3 amino acids: CASSLNRASSNEQFF. The CDR3 coding sequence is TGTGCCAGCAGCTTAAATAGGGCTAGCTCCAATGAGCAGTTCTTC.

The rearrangement uses TRBV5-1 and TRBJ2-7; 11 nucleotides align to TRBD2. V shed 4 bases, J shed 6 bases, and the junction held 6 bases outside the gene matches. CDR3 length: 14 amino acids. Germline V CDR1 and CDR2: SGHRS, YFSETQ. The CDR3 sequence: CASSPSGRYPEQYF. For the CDR3, the DNA is TGCGCCAGCAGCCCTAGCGGGAGGTACCCCGAGCAGTACTTC.

The chain employs TRBV7-3 and TRBJ2-3; 15 bases line up with TRBD2. The CDR3 has 17 residues. With V trimmed by 5 bases and J by 1 base, 4 bases remained unmatched. The V gene's germline CDR1 is SGHTA and CDR2 FQGTGA. The CDR3 DNA reads as TGTGCCAGCAGCCCCGGGACTAGCGGGAGGCGCACAGATACGCAGTATTTT. Protein sequence: CASSPGTSGRRTDTQYF.

The rearrangement links TRBV11-3 to TRBJ2-1; TRBD1 matches 7 bases. V lost 4 bases and J lost 4; bases outside the gene matches: 4. CDR3 length: 14 residues. CDR1 is SGHNT and CDR2 is YENEEA in the germline V gene. CDR3 nucleotide sequence: TGTGCCAGCAGCTCGCGACAGGGTTACAATGAGCAGTTCTTC. Translation gives CASSSRQGYNEQFF.

The rearrangement joins TRBV30 to TRBJ1-2; no definite D call. Trimming removed 0 bases from V and 7 bases from J, with 15 bases in between. The germline CDR1 and CDR2 sequences are GTSNPN and SVGIG (reference sequence). This CDR3 is 14 amino acids long. As DNA, the CDR3 is TGTGCCTGGAGTGTGGGCAGTCCCGGGGTTGGCTACACCTTC. This encodes CAWSVGSPGVGYTF.

This chain connects TRBV27 to TRBJ2-1, with TRBD2 as a possible D gene (6 bases). This CDR3 is 16 amino acids long. Trimming pared 6 bases from V and 2 bases from J, leaving 17 bases between. The germline gives CDR1 MNHEY, CDR2 SMNVEV (reference sequence). In DNA, the CDR3 is TGTGCCAGCAGCCTCCTGGGAGGAAGGACCTACAATGAGCAGTTCTTC. It codes for CASSLLGGRTYNEQFF.

This chain joins TRBV18 and TRBJ1-1, with D hard to call. The germline gives CDR1 KGHSH, CDR2 LQKENI. This CDR3 comprises 13 residues. Between the trimmed V and J ends, which lost 0 bases and 0 bases, there was a span of 2 bases. CDR3 in amino acids: CASSPPVNTEAFF. CDR3 DNA sequence: TGTGCCAGCTCACCACCCGTGAACACTGAAGCTTTCTTT.

The V gene is TRBV4-1, the J gene TRBJ1-2, with 7 bases aligning to TRBD1. CDR3 length: 13 residues. Germline lookup yields CDR1 MGHRA and CDR2 YSYEKL. J lost 8 bases, V lost 6 bases, and 9 bases had no gene match. CDR3 nucleotides: TGCGCCAGCAGAGAAACAGGGGTTAACGGCTACACCTTC. Translated: CASRETGVNGYTF.

The chain carries TRBV5-4 and TRBJ2-1; TRBD2 aligns across 10 bases. Germline CDR1 and CDR2: SGHNT and YYREEE (reference sequence). The CDR3 is made up of 17 amino acids. With 4 bases clipped from V and 3 bases from J, the junction kept 10 bases outside the gene matches. The CDR3 spells CASSQGGGLASYNEQFF. CDR3 DNA: TGTGCCAGCAGCCAGGGGGGGGGACTAGCGAGCTACAATGAGCAGTTCTTC. Supplemented by reference TRBV5-4 and TRBJ2-1, the full variable domain reads ETGVTQSPTHLIKTRGQQVTLRCSSQSGHNTVSWYQQALGQGPQFIFQYYREEENGRGNFPPRFSGLQFPNYSSELNVNALELDDSALYLCASSQGGGLASYNEQFFGPGTRLTVL.

The chain joins TRBV29-1 to TRBJ2-2, with D perhaps TRBD1 (6 bases). Trimming cost V 7 bases and J 6 bases, with 12 bases left between them. CDR3 length: 12 amino acids. Germline loops: CDR1 SQVTM, CDR2 ANQGSEA. The CDR3 DNA reads TGCAGCGCCGAAACAGGGTCCGGGGAGCTGTTTTTT. Residues: CSAETGSGELFF.

This chain joins TRBV11-2 and TRBJ1-1; D is perhaps TRBD1 (6 bases). The CDR3 loop spans 16 amino acids. The germline V gene has CDR1 SGHAT and CDR2 FQNNGV. V lost 3 bases and J lost 1, with 15 bases in between. The CDR3 DNA sequence: TGTGCCAGCAGCTTCCACAGGGAGAGGGGGAACACTGAAGCTTTCTTT. This encodes CASSFHRERGNTEAFF.

This chain connects TRBV6-1 to TRBJ1-1, with D possibly matching TRBD1 (6 bases). With 6 bases removed from V and 4 bases from J, the gap between germline ends came to 15 bases. This CDR3 contains 14 residues. Germline V lookup: CDR1 MNHNS, CDR2 SASEGT. CDR3 in DNA: TGTGCCAGCAGCCATGGGGGCCAGGGCACTGAAGCTTTCTTT. Its translation is CASSHGGQGTEAFF.

The chain recombines TRBV5-1 with TRBJ2-3, with TRBD2 as a possible D gene (5 bases). Germline V CDR1 and CDR2: SGHRS, YFSETQ. Trimming cost V 4 bases and J 4 bases, with 13 bases left between them. This CDR3 has 14 amino acids. CDR3 loop: CASSPEGSADTQYF. CDR3 bases: TGCGCCAGCAGCCCCGAGGGTTCAGCAGATACGCAGTATTTT. Variable domain in full (rest from reference TRBV5-1 and TRBJ2-3): KAGVTQTPRYLIKTRGQQVTLSCSPISGHRSVSWYQQTPGQGLQFLFEYFSETQRNKGNFPGRFSGRQFSNSRSEMNVSTLELGDSALYLCASSPEGSADTQYFGPGTRLTVL.